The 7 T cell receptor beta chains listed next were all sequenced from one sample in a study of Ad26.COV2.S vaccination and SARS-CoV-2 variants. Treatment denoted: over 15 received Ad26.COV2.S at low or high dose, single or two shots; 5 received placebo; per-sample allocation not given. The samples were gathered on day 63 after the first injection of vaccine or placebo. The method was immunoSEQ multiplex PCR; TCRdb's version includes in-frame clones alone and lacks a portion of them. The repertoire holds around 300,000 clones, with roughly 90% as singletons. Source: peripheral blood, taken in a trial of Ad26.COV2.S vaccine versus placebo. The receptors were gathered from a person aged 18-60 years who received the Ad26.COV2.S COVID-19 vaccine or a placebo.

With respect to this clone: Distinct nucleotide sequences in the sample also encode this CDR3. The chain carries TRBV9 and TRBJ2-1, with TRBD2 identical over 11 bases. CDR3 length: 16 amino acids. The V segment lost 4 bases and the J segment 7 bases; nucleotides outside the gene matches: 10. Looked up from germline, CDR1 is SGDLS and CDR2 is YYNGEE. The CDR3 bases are TGTGCCAGCAGCCCCCGGGGTAGCGGGAGGGTGAATGAGCAGTTCTTC. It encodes CASSPRGSGRVNEQFF.

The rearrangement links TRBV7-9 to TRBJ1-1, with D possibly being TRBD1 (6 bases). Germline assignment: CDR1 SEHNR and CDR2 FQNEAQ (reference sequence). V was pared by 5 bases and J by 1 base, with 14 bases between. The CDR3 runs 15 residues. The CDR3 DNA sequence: TGTGCCAGCAGCACCCCGACAGGCGAGAACACTGAAGCTTTCTTT. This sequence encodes CASSTPTGENTEAFF.

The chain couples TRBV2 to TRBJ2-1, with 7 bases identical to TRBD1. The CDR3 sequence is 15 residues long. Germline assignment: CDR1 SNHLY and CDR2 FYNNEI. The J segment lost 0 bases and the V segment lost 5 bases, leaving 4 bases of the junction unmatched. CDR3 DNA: TGTGCCAGCAGTTACCGGGACAGCTCCTACAATGAGCAGTTCTTC. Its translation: CASSYRDSSYNEQFF.

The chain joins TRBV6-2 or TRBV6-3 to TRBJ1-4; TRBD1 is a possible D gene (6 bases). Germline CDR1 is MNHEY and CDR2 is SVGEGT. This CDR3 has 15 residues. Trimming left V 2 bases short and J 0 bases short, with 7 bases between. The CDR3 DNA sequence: TGTGCCAGCAGTTACCAGGGGACAACTAATGAAAAACTGTTTTTT. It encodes CASSYQGTTNEKLFF.

The CDR3 coding sequence is TGCGCCAGCAGCCGCCCCGGGACAGGGGGATCTGAAGCTTTCTTT. Translating gives CASSRPGTGGSEAFF. This chain uses TRBV4-3 with TRBJ1-1; 11 bases match TRBD1. Unmatched junction bases numbered 7, after V lost 4 bases and J lost 6 bases. The CDR3 has 15 amino acids. The V gene's germline CDR1 is LGHNA and CDR2 YSLEER.

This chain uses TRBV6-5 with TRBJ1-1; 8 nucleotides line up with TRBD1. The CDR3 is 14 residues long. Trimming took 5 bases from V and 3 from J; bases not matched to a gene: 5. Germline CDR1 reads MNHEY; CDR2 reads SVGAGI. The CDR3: CASSHQTGDTEAFF. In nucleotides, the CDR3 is TGTGCCAGCAGTCATCAGACAGGGGACACTGAAGCTTTCTTT.

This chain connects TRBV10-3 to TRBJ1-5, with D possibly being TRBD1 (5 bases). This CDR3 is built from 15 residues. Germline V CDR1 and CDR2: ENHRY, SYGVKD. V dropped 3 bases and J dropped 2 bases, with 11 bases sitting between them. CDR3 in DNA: TGTGCCATCAGTGACTCAGGGATAGGCAATCAGCCCCAGCATTTT. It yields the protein CAISDSGIGNQPQHF.